One and the same sample provided the 25 T cell receptor beta chains below, sequenced in a study of T cells in Graves' hyperthyroidism and ophthalmopathy. Researchers took RNA transcripts and amplified the TCR beta CDR3 regions from them. The TCR CDR3 first-round RT-PCR relied on the HTBI primer set. TCRdb re-called the multiplex PCR reads with MiXCR, one entry per CDR3 protein. The table lists under 400,000 distinct CDR3 sequences, around a sixth of them singletons. The specimen sequenced was blood. The source is a woman between 45 and 60 years old with Graves' hyperthyroidism.

This rearrangement joins TRBV9 to TRBJ2-3; 7 bases fit TRBD1. Germline CDR1 reads SGDLS; CDR2 reads YYNGEE. CDR3 length: 14 residues. V lost 3 bases, J lost 2 bases, and 3 bases stayed unmatched. CDR3 coding DNA: TGTGCCAGCAGCGGACAGGGTTCCACAGATACGCAGTATTTT. This translates into CASSGQGSTDTQYF.

This clonotype was recorded a few times. CDR3 nucleotide sequence: TGTGCCAGCAGCACCTCCGGGACAGGGAGCTACGAGCAGTACTTC. This gives the protein CASSTSGTGSYEQYF. V and J are TRBV5-6 and TRBJ2-7; TRBD1 matches at 9 bases. V was clipped by 4 bases and J by 3 bases; unmatched bases: 8. This CDR3 is 15 amino acids long. Germline CDR1 is SGHDT and CDR2 is YYEEEE.

This clonotype was found many times. The chain carries TRBV5-1 and TRBJ2-3; 7 nucleotides line up with TRBD1. Trimming at V came to 0 bases and at J to 2 bases, leaving 3 bases not matched to a gene. This CDR3 has 15 amino acids. CDR1 and CDR2 from the germline V gene are SGHRS and YFSETQ. CDR3 residues: CASSLDGTVTDTQYF. CDR3 bases: TGCGCCAGCAGCTTGGATGGGACAGTCACAGATACGCAGTATTTT. The complete variable domain, with remaining parts taken from reference TRBV5-1 and TRBJ2-3, reads KAGVTQTPRYLIKTRGQQVTLSCSPISGHRSVSWYQQTPGQGLQFLFEYFSETQRNKGNFPGRFSGRQFSNSRSEMNVSTLELGDSALYLCASSLDGTVTDTQYFGPGTRLTVL.

The gene calls are TRBV29-1 and TRBJ1-2; the D gene is possibly TRBD1 (5 bases). Germline V lookup: CDR1 SQVTM, CDR2 ANQGSEA. Trimming stripped 6 bases from V and 2 bases from J, with 7 bases between. This CDR3 is built from 11 residues. CDR3 residues: CSVGANYGYTF. The CDR3 region has the DNA TGCAGCGTCGGGGCGAACTATGGCTACACCTTC.

There are many counts of this clonotype. This chain joins TRBV6-1 and TRBJ1-2, with D perhaps matching TRBD1 (5 bases). The germline V gene encodes CDR1 MNHNS and CDR2 SASEGT. CDR3 size: 13 residues. Trimming shortened V by 5 bases and J by 3 bases, and 10 bases separated the two germline ends. The CDR3 here is CASSLAQDYGYTF. The CDR3 DNA reads TGTGCCAGCAGTTTAGCACAGGACTATGGCTACACCTTC.

This clonotype was detected ten times or more. The V gene is TRBV7-9, the J gene TRBJ1-2; D unclear. Germline CDR1 SEHNR, CDR2 FQNEAQ (reference sequence). The CDR3 runs 15 residues. Trimming left V 5 bases short and J 3 bases short, with 16 bases between. CDR3 DNA sequence: TGTGCCAGCAGCCCATGGAAGGGATTCGACTATGGCTACACCTTC. Translating it yields CASSPWKGFDYGYTF.

This clonotype was observed many times. The chain combines TRBV20-1 with TRBJ1-2; 8 nucleotides align to TRBD1. This CDR3 has 12 residues. V lost 1 base to trimming and J lost 10 bases; unmatched junction nucleotides: 5. Germline-derived CDR1 and CDR2 are DFQATT and SNEGSKA (reference sequence). The CDR3 loop reads CSARVQQGVYTF. DNA for the CDR3: TGCAGTGCTAGAGTCCAACAGGGGGTCTACACCTTC.

The chain recombines TRBV9 with TRBJ2-1, with 8 bases lining up with TRBD2. The trim removed 3 bases at V and 9 bases at J, leaving 8 bases unmatched. This CDR3 has 14 amino acids. The V gene's germline CDR1 is SGDLS and CDR2 YYNGEE. CDR3 coding DNA: TGTGCCAGCAGCGCGGGACTAGTGGAGGGTGAGCAGTTCTTC. Its protein product is CASSAGLVEGEQFF.

The rearrangement joins TRBV6-1 to TRBJ1-3; 9 bases are a match to TRBD1. CDR3 length: 15 amino acids. Germline V gene data show CDR1 as MNHNS and CDR2 as SASEGT. V was pared by 7 bases and J by 4 bases, with 8 bases of the junction left unmatched. CDR3 in amino acids: CASTTGQGIGNTIYF. In nucleotides, the CDR3 is TGTGCCAGCACTACCGGACAGGGGATCGGAAACACCATATATTTT.

There are many counts of this clonotype. This sequence joins TRBV14 and TRBJ1-2; D unresolved. V was shortened by 5 bases and J by 4 bases, with 14 bases between the two germline ends. CDR3 length equals 14 residues. CDR1 is SGHDN, CDR2 FVKESK, per germline. CDR3 loop: CASSNDVSIYGYTF. CDR3 nucleotides: TGTGCCAGCAGCAACGACGTATCCATCTATGGCTACACCTTC. The full variable domain, with the rest looked up from reference TRBV14 and TRBJ1-2, is EAGVTQFPSHSVIEKGQTVTLRCDPISGHDNLYWYRRVMGKEIKFLLHFVKESKQDESGMPNNRFLAERTGGTYSTLKVQPAELEDSGVYFCASSNDVSIYGYTFGSGTRLTVV.

This clonotype was seen ten or more times. V usage is TRBV2 and J usage is TRBJ2-1; 7 positions match TRBD2. CDR3 length: 15 residues. CDR1 is SNHLY and CDR2 is FYNNEI in the germline V gene. The trim removed 8 bases at V and 5 bases at J, leaving 12 bases unmatched. The CDR3 is CASPRTSGADNEQFF. The CDR3 bases are TGTGCCAGCCCGCGGACGAGCGGGGCCGACAATGAGCAGTTCTTC.

This clonotype showed up just a few times. The rearrangement joins TRBV29-1 to TRBJ2-5, with TRBD2 identical over 7 bases. Looked up from germline, CDR1 is SQVTM and CDR2 is ANQGSEA. The CDR3 sequence is 13 residues long. V lost 4 bases to trimming and J lost 5 bases; unmatched junction nucleotides: 7. The CDR3 nucleotides read TGCAGCGTTGTAGTCTTGGGGGGGGAGACCCAGTACTTC. It specifies CSVVVLGGETQYF.

This clonotype was counted at least ten times. The chain carries TRBV7-9 and TRBJ2-1; no firm D call. The CDR3 length is 13 residues. Trimming took 5 bases from V and 5 from J, leaving 10 bases between them. In germline, CDR1 is SEHNR, CDR2 FQNEAQ (reference sequence). The CDR3 sequence: CASSPGGDNEQFF. CDR3 DNA sequence: TGTGCCAGCAGCCCCGGCGGAGACAATGAGCAGTTCTTC.

This clonotype showed up many times. The chain employs TRBV28 and TRBJ2-7; 10 nucleotides align to TRBD2. The germline V gene has CDR1 MDHEN and CDR2 SYDVKM. The CDR3 spans 16 residues. V lost 5 bases, J lost 3 bases, and 10 bases stayed unmatched. The CDR3 reads CASSRASGSLGYEQYF. In DNA form, the CDR3 reads TGTGCCAGCAGTAGGGCTAGCGGGAGTTTGGGCTACGAGCAGTACTTC. Variable domain in full (rest from reference TRBV28 and TRBJ2-7): DVKVTQSSRYLVKRTGEKVFLECVQDMDHENMFWYRQDPGLGLRLIYFSYDVKMKEKGDIPEGYSVSREKKERFSLILESASTNQTSMYLCASSRASGSLGYEQYFGPGTRLTVT.

J is TRBJ1-1 and V is TRBV15; no reliable D call. Trimming pared 2 bases from V and 1 base from J, leaving 8 bases between. This CDR3 has 14 amino acids. Germline V gives CDR1 LNHNV, CDR2 YYDKDF (reference sequence). The CDR3 sequence is CATSRPRSNTEAFF. DNA for the CDR3: TGTGCCACCAGCAGACCCAGGTCGAACACTGAAGCTTTCTTT.

This clonotype has more than one count but fewer than ten. The chain joins TRBV6-1 to TRBJ2-2; TRBD1 aligns across 7 bases. Trimming cost V 9 bases and J 3 bases; bases outside gene matches: 13. The CDR3 sequence is 16 residues long. Germline V CDR1 and CDR2: MNHNS, SASEGT. CDR3 coding DNA: TGTGCCAGTAGAAGGCAGGGGGACATTGACACCGGGGAGCTGTTTTTT. This encodes CASRRQGDIDTGELFF.

This clonotype was counted ten times or more. This chain uses TRBV3-1 with TRBJ2-3, with 8 bases identical to TRBD2. This CDR3 contains 14 residues. Germline V gene lookup returns CDR1 LGHDT and CDR2 YNNKEL (reference sequence). The V segment lost 5 bases and the J segment 4 bases; nucleotides outside the gene matches: 5. Written as DNA, the CDR3 is TGTGCCAGCAGCTCCACTAGCGGCGCAGATACGCAGTATTTT. Encoded protein: CASSSTSGADTQYF.

In its sample, this clonotype was seen many times. The chain is built from TRBV18 and TRBJ2-1; TRBD2 aligns across 14 bases. This CDR3 contains 18 residues. Per the germline V gene, CDR1 is KGHSH and CDR2 is LQKENI. The V and J ends lost 6 bases and 1 base, in that order; junction bases with no gene match: 8. CDR3 loop: CASSSGTSGSRSYNEQFF. CDR3 coding DNA: TGTGCCAGCTCTTCCGGGACTAGCGGGAGTCGATCCTACAATGAGCAGTTCTTC.

This clonotype was seen at least ten times. The CDR3 DNA sequence: TGTGCCAGCAGTCCCCTCTCGTGGGGGGGCGAGGAGACCCAGTACTTC. Translation: CASSPLSWGGEETQYF. The chain couples TRBV6-1 to TRBJ2-5; D is possibly TRBD2 (7 bases). CDR3 length: 16 residues. V was trimmed by 5 bases and J by 5 bases, leaving 21 bases between them. Germline V gene sequence: CDR1 MNHNS, CDR2 SASEGT.

J is TRBJ2-2 and V is TRBV5-4; 11 bases map to TRBD2. Trimming removed 0 bases from V and 1 base from J; junction bases left unmatched: 8. Looked up from germline, CDR1 is SGHNT and CDR2 is YYREEE (reference sequence). The CDR3 spans 19 residues. The chain's CDR3 is CASSLGPSGGFMNTGELFF. CDR3 nucleotide sequence: TGTGCCAGCAGCTTGGGTCCTAGCGGGGGGTTTATGAACACCGGGGAGCTGTTTTTT.

This clonotype was recorded many times. The chain joins TRBV28 to TRBJ2-6; 8 nucleotides agree with TRBD2. CDR1 and CDR2 from the germline V gene are MDHEN and SYDVKM. The CDR3 extends over 16 amino acids. The junction had 6 bases not matched to a gene; V was cut back by 4 bases and J by 4 bases. CDR3 DNA sequence: TGTGCCAGCAGTTCAGCGGGAGAGGGCGGGGCCAACGTCCTGACTTTC. It is translated as CASSSAGEGGANVLTF.

This clonotype was observed at least ten times. The chain joins TRBV28 to TRBJ1-1; possible D gene TRBD1, 6 bases. Trimming shortened V by 5 bases and J by 8 bases, and 18 bases separated the two germline ends. CDR3 length: 14 amino acids. CDR1 is MDHEN and CDR2 is SYDVKM in the germline V gene. DNA of the CDR3: TGTGCCAGCAGTGGGGGCGGGCGATCCTACGAAGCTTTCTTT. Protein sequence: CASSGGGRSYEAFF.

This clonotype was seen more than once but under ten times. The chain is built from TRBV5-1 and TRBJ2-3; D is unclear. The V end lost 0 bases, the J end lost 1 base, and 12 bases lay between the germline ends. Germline V gene sequence: CDR1 SGHRS, CDR2 YFSETQ. The CDR3 runs 16 residues. The CDR3 DNA is TGCGCCAGCAGCTTGGAGCCGGGCGCGGGCACAGATACGCAGTATTTT. It codes for CASSLEPGAGTDTQYF.

This clonotype has ten or more counts. V usage is TRBV20-1 and J usage is TRBJ2-1; D may correspond to TRBD1 or TRBD2 (5 bases each). The CDR3 has 16 residues. Per germline, CDR1 DFQATT and CDR2 SNEGSKA (reference sequence). V gave up 4 bases and J gave up 2 bases, with 18 bases separating them. For the CDR3, the DNA is TGCAGTGCTACAGCCGGGGCAGCTAATCCCTACAATGAGCAGTTCTTC. It encodes CSATAGAANPYNEQFF.

This clonotype was recorded many times. The V call is TRBV6-1, the J call TRBJ2-7, with D possibly being TRBD2 (5 bases). CDR3 length: 14 amino acids. The germline V gene encodes CDR1 MNHNS and CDR2 SASEGT. Trimming pared 4 bases from V and 7 bases from J, leaving 17 bases between. CDR3 sequence (DNA): TGTGCCAGCAGTGGAACAGCGGTCCTCGGGGAGCAGTACGTC. Translation gives CASSGTAVLGEQYV.